A single sample gave rise to the 12 T cell receptor beta chains below, sequenced in a study of blood T cells in healthy people across ages. The use of a sample-barcoded 5' primer and a J-beta primer mix characterized a second PCR of roughly 7 to 11 cycles. TCRdb itself ran the 5' RACE reads through MiXCR, one entry per CDR3 protein. Of about 1.8 million distinct CDR3 sequences listed, roughly 52% are singletons. The sequencing input was blood. The receptors come from a woman aged 40 to 50 in good health.

The V gene is TRBV29-1, the J gene TRBJ2-4; 9 nucleotides line up with TRBD1. The closer fit of TRBJ2-7 to the DNA end suggests the J call may be wrong. From germline, CDR1 is SQVTM and CDR2 ANQGSEA. The CDR3 sequence is 13 residues long. CDR3 loop: CSALGQGFYEQYF. The CDR3 coding sequence is TGCAGCGCTCTCGGACAGGGGTTCTACGAGCAGTACTTC.

The chain uses TRBV12-3 or TRBV12-4 and TRBJ2-3; D is unclear. The V end lost 6 bases, the J end lost 2 bases, and 18 bases lay between the germline ends. CDR3 size: 16 residues. The CDR3, as DNA: TGTGCCAGCAGACCAAGGGCCGTCGCGTACACAGATACGCAGTATTTT. Its protein is CASRPRAVAYTDTQYF.

J is TRBJ1-4 and V is TRBV4-1; possibly TRBD1 for D (5 bases). V lost 1 base and J lost 6, with 9 bases in between. CDR1 and CDR2 (germline): MGHRA, YSYEKL. The CDR3 contains 14 residues. CDR3 sequence (DNA): TGCGCCAGCAGCCAAGGGTGGGGGGATGAAAAACTGTTTTTT. This sequence encodes CASSQGWGDEKLFF.

This sequence joins TRBV7-2 and TRBJ2-5; a weak D match, TRBD2 (5 bases). Per germline, CDR1 SGHTA and CDR2 FQGNSA. CDR3 length: 16 amino acids. V was cut by 5 bases and J by 2 bases, with 18 bases left in between. The chain's CDR3 is CASSRGSVYGQETQYF. CDR3 DNA: TGTGCCAGCAGCCGGGGATCGGTGTACGGGCAAGAGACCCAGTACTTC.

The chain uses TRBV6-5 and TRBJ2-1; tentative D call: TRBD2 (6 bases). V lost 0 bases, J lost 4 bases, and 19 bases lay in between. This CDR3 contains 18 residues. Germline loops: CDR1 MNHEY, CDR2 SVGAGI. The CDR3 region is CASSYSLPRGGGYNEQFF. CDR3 bases: TGTGCCAGCAGTTACTCGCTACCGCGGGGCGGCGGGTACAATGAGCAGTTCTTC.

The V gene is TRBV29-1, the J gene TRBJ2-7; 11 positions match TRBD1. CDR3 size: 14 residues. The V gene's germline CDR1 is SQVTM and CDR2 ANQGSEA. V dropped 4 bases and J dropped 7; count of bases not matched to a gene: 9. CDR3 in DNA: TGCAGCGTTGGGGGGGACAGGGGGTACAATGAGCAGTACTTC. This encodes CSVGGDRGYNEQYF.

The genes are TRBV20-1 and TRBJ2-3; TRBD1 is a possible D gene (5 bases). V lost 4 bases and J lost 4, with 9 bases in between. The CDR3 is 12 amino acids. Germline lookup yields CDR1 DFQATT and CDR2 SNEGSKA (reference sequence). In DNA form, the CDR3 reads TGCAGTGCTAAGGACATCCCAGATACGCAGTATTTT. Translation gives CSAKDIPDTQYF.

This clonotype was seen once. The chain is built from TRBV4-2 and TRBJ2-3, with D possibly matching TRBD2 (6 bases). Trimming took 3 bases from V and 6 from J, leaving 13 bases between them. The CDR3 is 14 residues long. Germline V gene lookup returns CDR1 LGHNA and CDR2 YNFKEQ. CDR3 bases: TGTGCCAGCAGCCAGGGCAGGGAGGTCGATACGCAGTATTTT. It translates to CASSQGREVDTQYF.

This clonotype occurred a few times. The chain carries TRBV20-1 and TRBJ1-5; D is unresolved. Looked up from germline, CDR1 is DFQATT and CDR2 is SNEGSKA (reference sequence). Trimming stripped 5 bases from V and 4 bases from J, with 3 bases between. The CDR3 runs to 10 residues. The CDR3 protein is CSAGNQPQHF. DNA for the CDR3: TGCAGTGCTGGTAATCAGCCCCAGCATTTT.

The sample holds a few counts of this clonotype. This chain connects TRBV15 to TRBJ2-5, with D uncertain. The length of the CDR3 is 13 residues. CDR1 is LNHNV and CDR2 is YYDKDF in the germline V gene (reference sequence). V was pared by 8 bases and J by 5 bases, with 15 bases between. CDR3 DNA: TGTGCCACCCAACTCGGGTCGAAGGAGACCCAGTACTTC. Protein: CATQLGSKETQYF.

The table lists this clonotype with a few counts. The V gene is TRBV7-2, the J gene TRBJ2-1; no firm D call. The germline V gene encodes CDR1 SGHTA and CDR2 FQGNSA. Trimming removed 1 base from V and 10 bases from J, with 8 bases in between. This CDR3 is 12 amino acids long. CDR3 in DNA: TGTGCCAGCAGCTTAGTGTTTAGGGAGCAGTTCTTC. Its translation is CASSLVFREQFF.

This clonotype came up many times. V gene TRBV12-3 or TRBV12-4 combines with J gene TRBJ2-5, with D perhaps matching TRBD2 (6 bases). The J call is doubtful: the DNA matches TRBJ2-7 better. CDR3 length equals 11 residues. The CDR3 DNA reads as TGTGCCAGCAGGTCGGGGGTCGAGCAGTACTTC. This gives the protein CASRSGVEQYF.